This T cell receptor (beta chain) came from a study of blood T cell repertoires in COVID-19. Whole-study context: Samples representing acute and convalescent COVID-19 were sourced from the United States, Italy and Spain. PBMCs, B-cell-depleted T cells, or T cells provided the cDNA or gDNA that made up the material.

As handled by the study authors: Reference gene primer amplification in the assay estimated nucleated cell counts. Sequencing used immunoSEQ multiplex PCR; TCRdb keeps in-frame clones, though not all of them. That table gives V, J and clone size, and the DNA gave D and trimming. Of 50,000 to 65,000 clones detected, roughly 90% appear once; the ten largest clones hold 3.5% to 4.5%. The CDR3 is made up of 12 amino acids. Trimming cost V 4 bases and J 2 bases, with 4 bases left between them. In germline, CDR1 is LNHDA, CDR2 SQIVND (reference sequence). The chain combines TRBV19 with TRBJ2-3; no definite D call. Source material: peripheral blood. The sequence was obtained from a man aged 50-59 years with active COVID-19. The CDR3 region is CASSTYTDTQYF. The CDR3 DNA follows: TGTGCCAGTAGTACCTACACAGATACGCAGTATTTT.